A selection of T cell receptor beta chains follows, all from one sample in a study of blood T cells in healthy people across ages. Each CDR3 protein is one row after TCRdb ran MiXCR on the 5' RACE reads. The data show over a million distinct CDR3 sequences, with roughly 60% seen just once and 6.5% to 8.5% held by the top ten. Sequencing was done on a sample of blood. These receptors were collected from a man younger than 30 in good health. CDR3s include the opening cysteine and the closing phenylalanine or tryptophan. The order of the fields is CDR3 protein, CDR3 DNA, V gene, J gene, D gene, clone size. D genes are given only for firm matches. For some rows the clone size is stated as once, few or many, or as a class when expanded; others skip it.

cdr3_aa: CASSPRDGYSQETQYF
cdr3_nt: TGCGCCAGCAGCCCCCGGGACGGGTATTCTCAAGAGACCCAGTACTTC
v_call: TRBV4-1
j_call: TRBJ2-5
d_call: NA
clone_size: NA

cdr3_aa: CASSYLPGTGENIQYF
cdr3_nt: TGTGCCAGCAGTTACTTGCCAGGGACAGGGGAAAACATTCAGTACTTC
v_call: TRBV6-2/TRBV6-3
j_call: TRBJ2-4
d_call: TRBD1
clone_size: few

cdr3_aa: CASSSIPGLPLSQPSYEQYF
cdr3_nt: TGTGCCAGCAGCTCAATCCCAGGTCTTCCCCTCTCACAACCCTCCTACGAGCAGTACTTC
v_call: TRBV16
j_call: TRBJ2-7
d_call: NA
clone_size: NA

cdr3_aa: CAISESRQGTYNEQFF
cdr3_nt: TGTGCCATCAGTGAGTCGAGACAGGGAACCTACAATGAGCAGTTCTTC
v_call: TRBV10-3
j_call: TRBJ2-1
d_call: TRBD1
clone_size: NA

cdr3_aa: CSARPFGNLNSPLHF
cdr3_nt: TGCAGTGCTCGACCCTTCGGGAATCTGAATTCACCCCTCCACTTT
v_call: TRBV20-1
j_call: TRBJ1-6
d_call: NA
clone_size: NA

cdr3_aa: CASAVAAGGEQYF
cdr3_nt: TGTGCCAGTGCGGTTGCAGCCGGAGGAGAGCAGTACTTC
v_call: TRBV3-1
j_call: TRBJ2-5
d_call: NA
clone_size: few

cdr3_aa: CASSQGYSADQETQYF
cdr3_nt: TGCGCCAGCAGCCAAGGGTATTCGGCAGATCAAGAGACCCAGTACTTC
v_call: TRBV4-1
j_call: TRBJ2-5
d_call: NA
clone_size: NA

cdr3_aa: CASRLSGHTEAFF
cdr3_nt: TGTGCCAGCAGGCTGTCAGGCCACACTGAAGCTTTCTTT
v_call: TRBV2
j_call: TRBJ1-1
d_call: NA
clone_size: few

cdr3_aa: CSVEDPGTGHYGYTF
cdr3_nt: TGCAGCGTTGAAGATCCTGGGACAGGGCATTATGGCTACACCTTC
v_call: TRBV29-1
j_call: TRBJ1-2
d_call: TRBD1
clone_size: NA

cdr3_aa: CASTGYTEAFF
cdr3_nt: TGTGCCAGCACTGGGTACACTGAAGCTTTCTTT
v_call: TRBV25-1
j_call: TRBJ1-1
d_call: NA
clone_size: NA

cdr3_aa: CASSTGTGGLTYEQYF
cdr3_nt: TGTGCCAGCAGCACAGGGACAGGGGGTTTGACCTACGAGCAGTACTTC
v_call: TRBV5-5
j_call: TRBJ2-7
d_call: TRBD1
clone_size: NA

cdr3_aa: CASSLGAGTGHTEAFF
cdr3_nt: TGTGCCAGCAGCTTAGGGGCTGGGACAGGGCACACTGAAGCTTTCTTT
v_call: TRBV7-8
j_call: TRBJ1-1
d_call: TRBD1
clone_size: NA

cdr3_aa: CASSLAGLAGGGRNEQFF
cdr3_nt: TGCGCCAGCAGCTTGGCCGGACTAGCGGGAGGCGGTCGCAATGAGCAGTTCTTC
v_call: TRBV5-1
j_call: TRBJ2-1
d_call: TRBD2
clone_size: few

cdr3_aa: CASSLSGRWSYEQYF
cdr3_nt: TGTGCCAGCAGCTTATCAGGGAGGTGGTCCTACGAGCAGTACTTC
v_call: TRBV13
j_call: TRBJ2-7
d_call: NA
clone_size: NA

cdr3_aa: CASHPSGSPREQFF
cdr3_nt: TGTGCCAGCCACCCTAGCGGCAGCCCCCGGGAGCAGTTCTTC
v_call: TRBV27
j_call: TRBJ2-1
d_call: TRBD2
clone_size: NA

cdr3_aa: CASSWLAGGVDEQYF
cdr3_nt: TGTGCCAGCAGTTGGCTAGCGGGGGGGGTCGACGAGCAGTACTTC
v_call: TRBV9
j_call: TRBJ2-7
d_call: TRBD2
clone_size: NA

cdr3_aa: CASSPGGNLGTEAFF
cdr3_nt: TGCGCCAGCAGCCCCGGAGGGAACCTGGGCACTGAAGCTTTCTTT
v_call: TRBV5-1
j_call: TRBJ1-1
d_call: NA
clone_size: NA

cdr3_aa: CASSIDGYSGANVLTF
cdr3_nt: TGTGCCAGCAGCATCGACGGTTACTCTGGGGCCAACGTCCTGACTTTC
v_call: TRBV12-3/TRBV12-4
j_call: TRBJ2-6
d_call: NA
clone_size: NA

cdr3_aa: CSARGPGQGVYEQYF
cdr3_nt: TGCAGTGCTAGAGGGCCGGGACAGGGGGTCTACGAGCAGTACTTC
v_call: TRBV20-1
j_call: TRBJ2-7
d_call: TRBD1
clone_size: NA

cdr3_aa: CASSPGVLQLIRYGYTF
cdr3_nt: TGTGCCAGCTCACCAGGGGTTCTACAGCTAATCCGATATGGCTACACCTTC
v_call: TRBV18
j_call: TRBJ1-2
d_call: NA
clone_size: NA

cdr3_aa: CASTLVGKQETQYF
cdr3_nt: TGTGCCAGCACCCTCGTGGGGAAACAAGAGACCCAGTACTTC
v_call: TRBV3-1
j_call: TRBJ2-5
d_call: NA
clone_size: NA

cdr3_aa: CASSLTGVGAFF
cdr3_nt: TGTGCCAGCAGCTTAACAGGGGTGGGCGCTTTCTTT
v_call: TRBV7-9
j_call: TRBJ1-1
d_call: TRBD1
clone_size: NA

cdr3_aa: CASRHRNSGANVLTF
cdr3_nt: TGTGCCAGCAGACATCGGAATTCAGGGGCCAACGTCCTGACTTTC
v_call: TRBV27
j_call: TRBJ2-6
d_call: NA
clone_size: few

cdr3_aa: CASSGELAGNYEQYF
cdr3_nt: TGCGCCAGCAGTGGAGAACTAGCGGGGAACTACGAGCAGTACTTC
v_call: TRBV10-2
j_call: TRBJ2-7
d_call: TRBD2
clone_size: NA

cdr3_aa: CASSPARIQFF
cdr3_nt: TGTGCCAGCAGCCCTGCGCGCATTCAGTTCTTC
v_call: TRBV7-9
j_call: TRBJ2-1
d_call: NA
clone_size: NA

cdr3_aa: CSARDPQGRWGDEQYF
cdr3_nt: TGCAGTGCTAGAGATCCACAAGGGAGGTGGGGAGACGAGCAGTACTTC
v_call: TRBV20-1
j_call: TRBJ2-7
d_call: NA
clone_size: few

cdr3_aa: CSVRAAPYEQYF
cdr3_nt: TGCAGCGTTCGGGCAGCTCCTTACGAGCAGTACTTC
v_call: TRBV29-1
j_call: TRBJ2-7
d_call: NA
clone_size: NA

cdr3_aa: CASRGGGPSTSTDTQYF
cdr3_nt: TGTGCCAGCAGGGGGGGTGGACCGAGTACTAGCACAGATACGCAGTATTTT
v_call: TRBV27
j_call: TRBJ2-3
d_call: NA
clone_size: NA

cdr3_aa: CASSSPREFYTDTQYF
cdr3_nt: TGTGCCAGCAGCTCGCCCAGGGAGTTTTACACAGATACGCAGTATTTT
v_call: TRBV2
j_call: TRBJ2-3
d_call: NA
clone_size: once

cdr3_aa: CASSPDRALGTQYF
cdr3_nt: TGTGCCAGCAGCCCGGACAGGGCCCTCGGGACCCAGTACTTC
v_call: TRBV6-1
j_call: TRBJ2-5
d_call: TRBD1
clone_size: few

cdr3_aa: CASSSGSKNIQYF
cdr3_nt: TGTGCCAGCAGCTCGGGGTCCAAAAACATTCAGTACTTC
v_call: TRBV7-2
j_call: TRBJ2-4
d_call: NA
clone_size: NA

cdr3_aa: CASSLGTGIIYNEQYF
cdr3_nt: TGTGCCAGCAGCTTAGGGACAGGGATCATCTACAATGAGCAGTACTTC
v_call: TRBV11-2
j_call: TRBJ2-7
d_call: TRBD1
clone_size: NA

cdr3_aa: CASRPLAGVRDTQYF
cdr3_nt: TGTGCCAGCAGACCTCTAGCGGGGGTACGGGATACGCAGTATTTT
v_call: TRBV7-6
j_call: TRBJ2-3
d_call: TRBD2
clone_size: NA

cdr3_aa: CASSAPFRKQYF
cdr3_nt: TGTGCCAGCAGCGCCCCGTTTAGGAAGCAGTACTTC
v_call: TRBV9
j_call: TRBJ2-5
d_call: NA
clone_size: few

cdr3_aa: CASSYTRDRGGQPQHF
cdr3_nt: TGTGCCAGCAGCTATACCCGGGACAGGGGCGGTCAGCCCCAGCATTTT
v_call: TRBV7-2
j_call: TRBJ1-5
d_call: TRBD1
clone_size: NA

cdr3_aa: CSARDEYERTSDYGYTF
cdr3_nt: TGCAGTGCTAGAGATGAATACGAGCGGACATCGGACTATGGCTACACCTTC
v_call: TRBV20-1
j_call: TRBJ1-2
d_call: NA
clone_size: NA

cdr3_aa: CASSYGVSGANVLTF
cdr3_nt: TGTGCCAGCAGTTACGGGGTCTCTGGGGCCAACGTCCTGACTTTC
v_call: TRBV6-5
j_call: TRBJ2-6
d_call: NA
clone_size: many